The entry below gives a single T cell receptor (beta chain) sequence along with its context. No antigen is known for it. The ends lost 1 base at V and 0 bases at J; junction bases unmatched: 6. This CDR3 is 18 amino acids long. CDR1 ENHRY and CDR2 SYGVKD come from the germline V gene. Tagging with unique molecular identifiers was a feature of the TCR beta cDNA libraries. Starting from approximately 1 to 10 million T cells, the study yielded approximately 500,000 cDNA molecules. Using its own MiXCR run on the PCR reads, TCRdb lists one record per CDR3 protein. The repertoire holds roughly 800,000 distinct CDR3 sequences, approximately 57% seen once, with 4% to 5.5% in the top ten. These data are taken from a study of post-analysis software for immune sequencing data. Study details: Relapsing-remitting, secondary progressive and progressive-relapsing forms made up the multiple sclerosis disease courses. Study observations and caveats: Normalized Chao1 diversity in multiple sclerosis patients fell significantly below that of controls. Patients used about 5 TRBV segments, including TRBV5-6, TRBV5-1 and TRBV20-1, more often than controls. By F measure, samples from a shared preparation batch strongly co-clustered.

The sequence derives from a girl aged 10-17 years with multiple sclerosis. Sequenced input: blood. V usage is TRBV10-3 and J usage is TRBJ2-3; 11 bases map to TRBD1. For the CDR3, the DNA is TGTGCCATCAGTGAGTGGGGGGACAGGGGGTCTAGCACAGATACGCAGTATTTT. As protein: CAISEWGDRGSSTDTQYF.